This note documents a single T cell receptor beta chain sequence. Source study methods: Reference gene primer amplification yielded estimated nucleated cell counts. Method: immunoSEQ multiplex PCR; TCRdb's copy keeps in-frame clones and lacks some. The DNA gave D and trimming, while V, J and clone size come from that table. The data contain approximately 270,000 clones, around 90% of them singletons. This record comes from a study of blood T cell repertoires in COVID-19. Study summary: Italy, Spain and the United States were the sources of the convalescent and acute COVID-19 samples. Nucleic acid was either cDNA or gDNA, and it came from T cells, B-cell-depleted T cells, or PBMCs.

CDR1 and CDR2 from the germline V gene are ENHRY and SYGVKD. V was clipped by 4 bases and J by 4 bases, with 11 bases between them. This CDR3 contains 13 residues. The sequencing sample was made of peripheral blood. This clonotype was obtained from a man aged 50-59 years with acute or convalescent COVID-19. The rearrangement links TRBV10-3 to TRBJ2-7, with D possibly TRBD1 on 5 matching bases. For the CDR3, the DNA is TGTGCCATCAGTGGGACAAAGACTTACGAGCAGTACTTC. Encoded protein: CAISGTKTYEQYF.